These 29 T cell receptor beta chains originate from one sample sequenced in a study of T cell repertoires in cytomegalovirus infection. TCRdb ran MiXCR on the reads and lists one entry per CDR3 protein. The sample contains 85,000 to 130,000 distinct CDR3 sequences, 23% of which appear only once. The specimen was CD8+ T cells from PBMCs. The source of these receptors is a human donor in good health (CMV status not recorded). Some clones in this sample may be carry-over from other donors' samples.

This clonotype was picked up a small number of times. The chain is built from TRBV6-2 or TRBV6-3 and TRBJ2-7; TRBD1 aligns across 7 bases. The germline gives CDR1 MNHEY, CDR2 SVGEGT. The CDR3 is made up of 11 amino acids. J gave up 7 bases and V 6 bases, and 3 bases lay outside the gene matches. The CDR3 spells CASRTGFEQYF. The CDR3 DNA is TGTGCCAGCAGGACAGGGTTTGAGCAGTACTTC.

About this clonotype itself: One end of the junction is discordant with germline, which a read error may explain. The chain carries TRBV14 and TRBJ1-2, with D uncertain. The CDR3 is 17 amino acids. CDR1 and CDR2 from the germline V gene are SGHDN and FVKESK. The CDR3 is CASSQDLSIGRNYAYTF. CDR3 bases: TGTGCCAGCAGCCAAGATTTGTCGATAGGCAGAAACTATGCCTACACCTTC.

The V and J genes are TRBV7-9 and TRBJ1-2, with 12 bases aligning to TRBD1. CDR3 length equals 14 residues. V lost 0 bases and J lost 7; bases outside the gene matches: 0. CDR1 and CDR2 (germline): SEHNR, FQNEAQ (reference sequence). This CDR3 reads CASSLAGQGAGYTF. The CDR3 nucleotides are TGTGCCAGCAGCTTAGCGGGACAGGGGGCTGGCTACACCTTC.

A few counts support this clonotype. This sequence joins TRBV9 and TRBJ2-2; TRBD1 matches at 8 bases. Per germline, CDR1 SGDLS and CDR2 YYNGEE. The CDR3 spans 17 residues. J gave up 5 bases and V 3 bases, and 12 bases lay outside the gene matches. The CDR3, as DNA: TGTGCCAGCAGCGCCCGGTGGATCGGACAGGGAACCGGGGAGCTGTTTTTT. Its protein is CASSARWIGQGTGELFF.

This clonotype has only a few counts. The J gene is TRBJ1-2, the V gene TRBV7-9; D is unresolved. Germline V gene data show CDR1 as SEHNR and CDR2 as FQNEAQ (reference sequence). Trimming pared 3 bases from V and 5 bases from J, leaving 7 bases between. The CDR3 consists of 12 residues. CDR3 protein: CASSLPDYGYTF. CDR3 coding DNA: TGTGCCAGCAGCTTGCCAGATTATGGCTACACCTTC.

This clonotype was picked up a small number of times. J is TRBJ1-1 and V is TRBV28; D unclear. From germline, CDR1 is MDHEN and CDR2 SYDVKM. The CDR3 has 13 amino acids. The V gene lost 6 bases and the J gene lost 5 bases, with 13 bases spanning the gap. CDR3 sequence: CASRKLTGTEAFF. The CDR3 region has the DNA TGTGCCAGCAGGAAATTGACGGGTACTGAAGCTTTCTTT. The full variable domain, its missing parts supplied by reference TRBV28 and TRBJ1-1, is DVKVTQSSRYLVKRTGEKVFLECVQDMDHENMFWYRQDPGLGLRLIYFSYDVKMKEKGDIPEGYSVSREKKERFSLILESASTNQTSMYLCASRKLTGTEAFFGQGTRLTVV.

The chain has TRBV28 and TRBJ1-5, with TRBD1 matching over 7 bases. The CDR3 spans 15 residues. The V segment lost 5 bases and the J segment 4 bases; nucleotides outside the gene matches: 8. The germline gives CDR1 MDHEN, CDR2 SYDVKM. The CDR3 bases are TGTGCCAGCAGTCTCGTGGGACAGTCGAATCAGCCCCAGCATTTT. Protein: CASSLVGQSNQPQHF.

The rearrangement uses TRBV5-1 and TRBJ2-2, with 12 bases matching TRBD1. Trimming cost V 3 bases and J 1 base; bases outside gene matches: 16. Germline V gives CDR1 SGHRS, CDR2 YFSETQ. The CDR3 is 21 amino acids. For the CDR3, the DNA is TGCGCCAGCAGCTCGACTGAACCGGGACAGGGGGCGCTGGGGAACACCGGGGAGCTGTTTTTT. Its translation: CASSSTEPGQGALGNTGELFF.

This chain connects TRBV5-1 to TRBJ2-7; D may be TRBD1 (6 bases). Germline V gene sequence: CDR1 SGHRS, CDR2 YFSETQ. The CDR3 sequence is 15 residues long. V was shortened by 3 bases and J by 3 bases, with 16 bases between the two germline ends. CDR3 sequence: CASSSHPDRDYEQYF. CDR3 coding DNA: TGCGCCAGCAGCTCCCACCCGGACAGAGACTACGAGCAGTACTTC.

This clonotype has ten or more counts. This chain joins TRBV7-9 and TRBJ2-2; no reliable D call. The CDR3 runs 13 residues. Germline CDR1 reads SEHNR; CDR2 reads FQNEAQ (reference sequence). Trimming stripped 8 bases from V and 4 bases from J, with 11 bases between. CDR3 DNA: TGTGCCAGCGAAGGAGCCAGCACCGGGGAGCTGTTTTTT. It encodes CASEGASTGELFF.

In this sample, this clonotype turned up a few times. The rearrangement links TRBV7-9 to TRBJ1-1; 7 nucleotides agree with TRBD1. The J segment lost 7 bases and the V segment lost 5 bases, leaving 4 bases of the junction unmatched. This CDR3 spans 12 amino acids. Germline CDR1 and CDR2: SEHNR and FQNEAQ (reference sequence). The CDR3: CASSADRVEAFF. CDR3 in DNA: TGTGCCAGCAGCGCTGACAGGGTTGAAGCTTTCTTT.

This clonotype was seen a handful of times. V usage is TRBV14 and J usage is TRBJ1-5; a weak D match, TRBD1 (5 bases). Trimming pared 4 bases from V and 0 bases from J, leaving 7 bases between. Germline CDR1 SGHDN, CDR2 FVKESK. The CDR3 contains 14 residues. The CDR3 protein is CASSPGGSNQPQHF. CDR3 in DNA: TGTGCCAGCAGCCCCGGGGGTAGCAATCAGCCCCAGCATTTT.

The DNA for the CDR3 is TGTGCCAGCAGCTTAGCAGCAGATACGCAGTATTTT. Amino acid sequence: CASSLAADTQYF. The chain employs TRBV7-9 and TRBJ2-3; no clear D. The germline V gene has CDR1 SEHNR and CDR2 FQNEAQ (reference sequence). The length of the CDR3 is 12 residues. V gave up 0 bases and J gave up 4 bases, with 2 bases separating them.

This clonotype has just a few counts. This sequence joins TRBV6-2 or TRBV6-3 and TRBJ2-1, with D uncertain. Germline CDR1 reads MNHEY; CDR2 reads SVGEGT. V lost 2 bases to trimming and J lost 7 bases, with 3 bases between them. This CDR3 is built from 11 residues. The CDR3 DNA reads as TGTGCCAGCAGTTACGCGAATGAGCAGTTCTTC. Its translation is CASSYANEQFF.

The chain employs TRBV7-2 and TRBJ2-7, with D possibly matching TRBD2 (6 bases). V gave up 5 bases and J gave up 9 bases, with 14 bases separating them. The CDR3 covers 12 residues. The V gene's germline CDR1 is SGHTA and CDR2 FQGNSA. The CDR3 coding sequence is TGTGCCAGCAGCGAGCGCCCGGGGGTGCAGTACTTC. It translates to CASSERPGVQYF.

The rearrangement links TRBV12-3 or TRBV12-4 to TRBJ2-1; 7 bases match TRBD1. The trim removed 5 bases at V and 7 bases at J, leaving 14 bases unmatched. The CDR3 totals 16 residues. DNA of the CDR3: TGTGCCAGCAGTCTCTCCGGGACAGAGGACAAGAATGAGCAGTTCTTC. As protein: CASSLSGTEDKNEQFF.

This clonotype was seen more than once but under ten times. V usage is TRBV7-2 and J usage is TRBJ2-1, with 12 bases fitting TRBD2. There are 14 residues in the CDR3. V lost 5 bases to trimming and J lost 9 bases; unmatched junction nucleotides: 5. Per the germline V gene, CDR1 is SGHTA and CDR2 is FQGNSA. The DNA of the CDR3 is TGTGCCAGCAGCGCGGGACTAGCGGGCATTGAGCAGTTCTTC. It specifies CASSAGLAGIEQFF.

This clonotype was seen more than once but under ten times. The chain employs TRBV4-3 and TRBJ2-2; D uncertain. The CDR3 is made up of 14 amino acids. The germline V gene has CDR1 LGHNA and CDR2 YSLEER. Trimming stripped 3 bases from V and 3 bases from J, with 8 bases between. DNA for the CDR3: TGCGCCAGCAGCCACGAGATGGACACCGGGGAGCTGTTTTTT. Translated: CASSHEMDTGELFF.

The CDR3 is CAWSAGTALEPQHF. The CDR3 DNA sequence: TGTGCCTGGAGTGCCGGGACAGCGCTAGAGCCCCAGCATTTT. The gene calls are TRBV30 and TRBJ1-5, with 7 bases aligning to TRBD1. Unmatched junction bases numbered 8, after V lost 1 base and J lost 8 bases. Germline V gene data show CDR1 as GTSNPN and CDR2 as SVGIG (reference sequence). This CDR3 spans 14 amino acids.

The DNA of the CDR3 is TGCGCCAGCAGCCAAGACGGCGGGCCAGAGACCCAGTACTTC. This codes for CASSQDGGPETQYF. The rearrangement uses TRBV4-3 and TRBJ2-5; possible D gene TRBD2, 5 bases. Germline CDR1 is LGHNA and CDR2 is YSLEER. Trimming pared 0 bases from V and 4 bases from J, leaving 9 bases between. The CDR3 is 14 amino acids.

This clonotype was recorded a few times. The rearrangement links TRBV30 to TRBJ1-1; perhaps TRBD1 as D (5 bases). Trimming stripped 4 bases from V and 1 base from J, with 16 bases between. The CDR3 is made up of 15 amino acids. Germline values: CDR1 GTSNPN, CDR2 SVGIG (reference sequence). The CDR3 is CAWNPPGPKNTEAFF. As DNA, the CDR3 is TGTGCCTGGAACCCCCCGGGACCGAAGAACACTGAAGCTTTCTTT.

The chain combines TRBV27 with TRBJ2-1, with a tentative D call TRBD1 (6 bases). Deletions cut 4 bases from V and 4 bases from J, with 23 bases between. The CDR3 extends over 18 amino acids. Germline assignment: CDR1 MNHEY and CDR2 SMNVEV (reference sequence). The chain's CDR3 is CASSSPARQAPWYNEQFF. CDR3 bases: TGTGCCAGCAGTTCCCCCGCAAGACAGGCCCCTTGGTACAATGAGCAGTTCTTC.

The count of this clonotype is one. The rearrangement links TRBV4-3 to TRBJ2-2; D call uncertain. The length of the CDR3 is 15 residues. V was clipped by 0 bases and J by 3 bases, with 8 bases between them. Germline V gene sequence: CDR1 LGHNA, CDR2 YSLEER. CDR3 protein: CASSQETEYTGELFF. The CDR3 DNA reads as TGCGCCAGCAGCCAAGAGACGGAATACACCGGGGAGCTGTTTTTT.

This chain links TRBV20-1 with TRBJ2-1, with TRBD2 matching over 8 bases. The CDR3 loop spans 12 amino acids. The germline V gene has CDR1 DFQATT and CDR2 SNEGSKA (reference sequence). The ends lost 6 bases at V and 6 bases at J; junction bases unmatched: 4. CDR3: CSAGLEFNEQFF. CDR3 sequence (DNA): TGCAGTGCGGGACTAGAGTTCAATGAGCAGTTCTTC.

The chain couples TRBV7-9 to TRBJ2-5, with D perhaps matching TRBD1 (6 bases). V was clipped by 0 bases and J by 5 bases, with 13 bases between them. Germline V gene sequence: CDR1 SEHNR, CDR2 FQNEAQ (reference sequence). The CDR3 contains 15 residues. The CDR3 loop is CASSLAPTGGETQYF. CDR3 coding DNA: TGTGCCAGCAGCTTAGCGCCGACAGGCGGGGAGACCCAGTACTTC.

Points on this clonotype: A read error is possible here, since a much larger clone lies one base away. The chain is built from TRBV10-3 and TRBJ1-6, with D uncertain. Germline CDR1 reads ENHRY; CDR2 reads SYGVKD. The CDR3 loop spans 17 amino acids. The CDR3 loop reads CAISESGNLQQNSHLHF. CDR3 nucleotides: TGTGCCATCAGTGAGTCCGGGAACTTACAACAGAATTCACACCTCCACTTT.

As for this clonotype: This sequence may be a read error, since a much larger clone differs from it by one base. The chain employs TRBV7-3 and TRBJ2-2; the D gene is possibly TRBD2 (5 bases). The CDR3 has 16 residues. Germline CDR1 reads SGHTA; CDR2 reads FQGTGA. The CDR3 nucleotides are TGTGCACCCGAGGACTGCGACGCTCGAAACACCGGGGAGCTGTTTTTT. Protein sequence: CAPEDCDARNTGELFF. Using reference TRBV7-3 and TRBJ2-2 for the parts outside the CDR3, the full variable domain is GAGVSQTPSNKVTEKGKYVELRCDPISGHTALYWYRQSLGQGPEFLIYFQGTGAADDSGLPNDRFFAVRPEGSVSTLKIQRTERGDSAVYLCAPEDCDARNTGELFFGEGSRLTVL.

V usage is TRBV7-8 and J usage is TRBJ1-1; the D gene is possibly TRBD1 (5 bases). Trimming removed 5 bases from V and 4 bases from J, with 17 bases in between. Germline CDR1 is SGHVS and CDR2 is FQNEAQ. The CDR3 is 15 amino acids. The CDR3, as DNA: TGTGCCAGCAGCCCTGCTAAGGGGCAGGGCACTGAAGCTTTCTTT. Translation: CASSPAKGQGTEAFF.

There are many counts of this clonotype. The chain uses TRBV7-3 and TRBJ2-1; the D is unclear. The germline gives CDR1 SGHTA, CDR2 FQGTGA. The CDR3 is 11 amino acids. V was trimmed by 4 bases and J by 5 bases, leaving 3 bases between them. The CDR3 bases are TGTGCCAGCAGCTCTAACAATGAGCAGTTCTTC. It encodes CASSSNNEQFF.